This TCR beta chain was profiled in a study of T-cell reconstitution after alpha-beta-depleted transplantation in children. The CDR3 extends over 13 amino acids. Germline V gene sequence: CDR1 GTSNPN, CDR2 SVGIG (reference sequence). The germline V and J ends were trimmed by 4 bases and 0 bases, with 7 bases remaining between them. Unique molecular identifiers were built into the TCRbeta library. MiXCR, applied by TCRdb to the PCR reads, yields one record per CDR3 protein. Among some 520,000 distinct CDR3 sequences listed, 30% to 35% were seen once. V is TRBV30 and J is TRBJ2-1, with D unresolved. The sample was PBMCs from the stem cell graft donor, taken from the stem cell graft. This receptor was taken from a human donor who donated a stem cell graft to a child with aplastic anemia. The CDR3 DNA reads as TGTGCCTGGAACGAAGCCTCCTACAATGAGCAGTTCTTC. It yields the protein CAWNEASYNEQFF.